This paragraph reports one T cell receptor beta chain. The antigen is undetermined. Assay used: immunoSEQ multiplex PCR; TCRdb lists only in-frame clones, some missing. There are hundreds of thousands of clones in the sample; around 87% occur only once, and roughly 3.1% lies in the top ten. This sample was taken from a study of Ad26.COV2.S vaccination and SARS-CoV-2 variants. Study information: Each vaccinee took Ad26.COV2.S intramuscularly, once or twice 56 days apart.

The sample's treatment: roughly 18 received Ad26.COV2.S at low or high dose, single or two shots; about 5 received placebo; per-sample allocation not given. Repertoires come from day 63 after the first vaccine or placebo injection. Boston hosted the donor, who was an adult aged 18-55 years. Looked up from germline, CDR1 is LNHDA and CDR2 is SQIVND (reference sequence). The CDR3 has 16 residues. Trimming pared 2 bases from V and 5 bases from J, leaving 15 bases between. Study-wide findings and caveats: Placebo recipients had lower spike-specific TCR breadth than vaccine recipients. Reported post-vaccination CD8+ and CD4+ T cell responses to spike showed substantial breadth.

The sequencing used peripheral blood, collected in a trial of Ad26.COV2.S vaccine versus placebo. This chain uses TRBV19 with TRBJ2-2; D ambiguous. The source is a person between 18 and 59 years old who received the Ad26.COV2.S COVID-19 vaccine or a placebo. The CDR3 protein is CASSISRAKRTGELFF. The CDR3 coding sequence is TGTGCCAGTAGTATAAGCCGGGCAAAAAGAACCGGGGAGCTGTTTTTT.